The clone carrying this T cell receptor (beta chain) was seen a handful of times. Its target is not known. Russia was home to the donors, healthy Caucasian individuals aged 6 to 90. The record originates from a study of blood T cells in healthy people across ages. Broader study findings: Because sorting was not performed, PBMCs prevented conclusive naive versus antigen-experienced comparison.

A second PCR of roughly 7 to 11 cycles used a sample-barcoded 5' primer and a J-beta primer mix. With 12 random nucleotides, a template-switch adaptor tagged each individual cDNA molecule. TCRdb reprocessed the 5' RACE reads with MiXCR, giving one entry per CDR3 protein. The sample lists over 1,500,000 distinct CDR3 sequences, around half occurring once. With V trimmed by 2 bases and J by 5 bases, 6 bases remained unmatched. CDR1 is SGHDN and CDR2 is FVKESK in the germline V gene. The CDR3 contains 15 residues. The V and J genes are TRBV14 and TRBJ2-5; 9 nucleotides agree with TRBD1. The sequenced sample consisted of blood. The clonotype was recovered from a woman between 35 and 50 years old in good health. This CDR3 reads CASSQRTGGEETQYF. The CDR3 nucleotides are TGTGCCAGCAGCCAAAGAACAGGGGGCGAGGAGACCCAGTACTTC. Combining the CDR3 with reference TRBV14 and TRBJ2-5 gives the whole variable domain EAGVTQFPSHSVIEKGQTVTLRCDPISGHDNLYWYRRVMGKEIKFLLHFVKESKQDESGMPNNRFLAERTGGTYSTLKVQPAELEDSGVYFCASSQRTGGEETQYFGPGTRLLVL.